This TCR beta chain appears in the sequencing data of a study of OX40 agonist ivuxolimab in advanced cancers. This clone was seen a few times. Method: immunoSEQ multiplex PCR; TCRdb's copy keeps in-frame clones and lacks some. The sample carries 49,000 or so clones, roughly nine tenths recorded once. Sequences were derived from CD4+ or CD8+ T cells sorted from blood, sampled in a trial of the OX40 agonist ivuxolimab. This clonotype originated in an adult with an advanced solid tumor such as melanoma, head and neck, liver or kidney cancer.

In DNA, the CDR3 is TGTGCCAGCAGTGGGGGTTGGGATTCACCCCTCCACTTT. Translating it yields CASSGGWDSPLHF. This chain connects TRBV2 to TRBJ1-6; D unresolved. Trimming cost V 4 bases and J 8 bases, with 9 bases left between them. The CDR3 is 13 residues long. Germline CDR1 and CDR2: SNHLY and FYNNEI. The variable domain in full, with the rest retrieved from reference TRBV2 and TRBJ1-6, is EPEVTQTPSHQVTQMGQEVILRCVPISNHLYFYWYRQILGQKVEFLVSFYNNEISEKSEIFDDQFSVERPDGSNFTLKIRSTKLEDSAMYFCASSGGWDSPLHFGNGTRLTVT.